A single sample is the source of the 17 T cell receptor beta chains below, sequenced in a study of cytomegalovirus exposure and HLA in healthy donors (dated by TCRdb to about 2017). Libraries were prepared through the immunoSEQ multiplex PCR assay. Imported from immuneACCESS, the table was reduced by TCRdb to in-frame sequences with V and J called. These copies leave out some clones; in studies compared against another copy, an unresolved V gene accounts for under half, and the cause of the remainder is not known. The sample table lists some 260,000 clones, roughly 84% of them with a count of one. The ten largest clonotypes hold around 13% of the sample. Material for sequencing was PBMCs. These receptors were taken from a man younger than 30 in good health and CMV-seropositive.

This chain joins TRBV6-1 and TRBJ1-4, with D hard to call. Germline CDR1 and CDR2: MNHNS and SASEGT. The CDR3 is made up of 13 amino acids. V gave up 1 base and J gave up 12 bases, with 12 bases separating them. This CDR3 reads CASSEVKKGQLFF. The CDR3 nucleotides are TGTGCCAGCAGTGAAGTTAAAAAGGGCCAACTGTTTTTT.

The chain uses TRBV5-1 and TRBJ2-3, with D perhaps TRBD2 (5 bases). The CDR3 is 15 residues long. V gave up 0 bases and J gave up 3 bases, with 11 bases separating them. Germline V gene sequence: CDR1 SGHRS, CDR2 YFSETQ. The CDR3 coding sequence is TGCGCCAGCAGCTTGGTAGTGGGAGTTACAGATACGCAGTATTTT. Amino acid sequence: CASSLVVGVTDTQYF.

This rearrangement joins TRBV2 to TRBJ1-5; 8 bases are a match to TRBD1. Per the germline V gene, CDR1 is SNHLY and CDR2 is FYNNEI. This CDR3 region has 14 residues. The J segment lost 1 base and the V segment lost 9 bases, leaving 5 bases of the junction unmatched. CDR3 DNA sequence: TGTGCCAGTCGCGACAGGGGCAGCAATCAGCCCCAGCATTTT. Its protein product is CASRDRGSNQPQHF.

This chain connects TRBV29-1 to TRBJ2-7, with a tentative D call TRBD1 (6 bases). Between the trimmed V and J ends, which lost 5 bases and 3 bases, there was a span of 23 bases. This CDR3 contains 16 residues. Germline-derived CDR1 and CDR2 are SQVTM and ANQGSEA. The DNA of the CDR3 is TGCAGCGTTACTGGACAGAAAAAGTCCTCTTTCTACGAGCAGTACTTC. It is translated as CSVTGQKKSSFYEQYF.

This chain connects TRBV5-1 to TRBJ2-1; D call uncertain. This CDR3 is 14 amino acids long. The germline gives CDR1 SGHRS, CDR2 YFSETQ. Trimming stripped 0 bases from V and 9 bases from J, with 13 bases between. CDR3 sequence (DNA): TGCGCCAGCAGCTTGGAGGCAGGTTTGACTGAGCAGTTCTTC. Amino acids: CASSLEAGLTEQFF.

CDR3: CASSLYLADNEQFF. The DNA of the CDR3 is TGTGCCAGCAGTTTATATCTAGCGGACAATGAGCAGTTCTTC. The rearrangement joins TRBV28 to TRBJ2-1; the match to TRBD2 covers 7 bases. The length of the CDR3 is 14 residues. Looked up from germline, CDR1 is MDHEN and CDR2 is SYDVKM. The J segment lost 5 bases and the V segment lost 1 base, leaving 2 bases of the junction unmatched.

The V call is TRBV29-1, the J call TRBJ1-1; the D gene is possibly TRBD1 (5 bases). Trimming removed 6 bases from V and 2 bases from J, with 10 bases in between. CDR1 SQVTM and CDR2 ANQGSEA come from the germline V gene. CDR3 length: 12 residues. The CDR3 loop reads CSVWDGNTEAFF. In nucleotides, the CDR3 is TGCAGCGTCTGGGACGGAAACACTGAAGCTTTCTTT.

The V call is TRBV5-1, the J call TRBJ2-7; TRBD1 aligns across 12 bases. The CDR3 sequence is 15 residues long. CDR1 is SGHRS, CDR2 YFSETQ, per germline. V dropped 0 bases and J dropped 6; count of bases not matched to a gene: 4. CDR3 loop: CASSLVRDRGREQYF. In DNA form, the CDR3 reads TGCGCCAGCAGCTTGGTCCGGGACAGGGGGCGCGAGCAGTACTTC.

This clone was counted a few times. Other DNA variants within this sample encode the same CDR3. This chain joins TRBV6-5 and TRBJ1-2; D might be TRBD1 (5 bases). This CDR3 region has 14 residues. Germline V CDR1 and CDR2: MNHEY, SVGAGI. The V end was cut by 6 bases, the J end by 5 bases, with 16 bases between. Here the CDR3 DNA reads TGTGCCAGCAGCCCTGGGGGACGCCGATATGGCTACACCTTC. Translation: CASSPGGRRYGYTF.

This sequence joins TRBV5-6 and TRBJ2-1; D is undetermined. CDR3 length equals 12 residues. The germline V gene encodes CDR1 SGHDT and CDR2 YYEEEE. The ends were cut back, 2 bases at V and 10 bases at J, with 10 bases in the middle. This CDR3 reads CASSLDPAEQFF. The CDR3 coding sequence is TGTGCCAGCAGCTTAGACCCCGCGGAGCAGTTCTTC.

The chain employs TRBV30 and TRBJ1-1; D is undetermined. V lost 0 bases, J lost 0 bases, and 5 bases lay in between. Looked up from germline, CDR1 is GTSNPN and CDR2 is SVGIG (reference sequence). The CDR3 loop spans 13 amino acids. For the CDR3, the DNA is TGTGCCTGGAGTGTAACATTGAACACTGAAGCTTTCTTT. Translating it yields CAWSVTLNTEAFF.

V usage is TRBV7-6 and J usage is TRBJ1-2; tentatively, D is TRBD1 (6 bases). The germline V gene has CDR1 SGHVS and CDR2 FNYEAQ. The CDR3 covers 14 residues. Trimming removed 5 bases at V and 4 bases at J, with 14 bases between. The CDR3 bases are TGTGCCAGCAGCCCGGAGGACAGCGCCTATGGCTACACCTTC. Its translation is CASSPEDSAYGYTF.

V and J are TRBV4-2 and TRBJ2-1, with D maybe TRBD2 (5 bases). The ends were cut back, 3 bases at V and 3 bases at J, with 15 bases in the middle. CDR1 and CDR2 (germline): LGHNA, YNFKEQ. This CDR3 contains 16 residues. The CDR3 is CASSQGRTRDYNEQFF. In DNA form, the CDR3 reads TGTGCCAGCAGCCAGGGCCGGACGAGGGACTACAATGAGCAGTTCTTC.

This clone was counted once. The chain links TRBV9 to TRBJ2-3; no firm D call. The length of the CDR3 is 16 residues. The germline gives CDR1 SGDLS, CDR2 YYNGEE. Trimming left V 4 bases short and J 6 bases short, with 21 bases between. As DNA, the CDR3 is TGTGCCAGCAGCATCGACCGGGCCCCCCTCTTTGATACGCAGTATTTT. Translated, it gives CASSIDRAPLFDTQYF.

This clone was seen a handful of times. The rearrangement uses TRBV5-6 and TRBJ1-4; 9 nucleotides match TRBD1. V lost 3 bases, J lost 6 bases, and 3 bases stayed unmatched. Germline loops: CDR1 SGHDT, CDR2 YYEEEE. CDR3 length: 14 residues. The CDR3 DNA reads as TGTGCCAGCAGCTACCGGGACAGGGATGAAAAACTGTTTTTT. Encoded protein: CASSYRDRDEKLFF.

This rearrangement joins TRBV6-4 to TRBJ1-2; a possible D gene is TRBD1 (5 bases). Germline lookup yields CDR1 MRHNA and CDR2 SNTAGT. The CDR3 extends over 13 amino acids. Trimming took off 7 bases at V and 4 bases at J, with 13 bases between the two ends. This CDR3 is CASNAGDFYGYTF. In DNA, the CDR3 is TGTGCCAGCAACGCGGGGGACTTCTATGGCTACACCTTC.

V and J are TRBV29-1 and TRBJ1-4; no clear D gene. Trimming left V 4 bases short and J 8 bases short, with 17 bases between. Per the germline V gene, CDR1 is SQVTM and CDR2 is ANQGSEA. The CDR3 contains 14 residues. The CDR3 sequence: CSVVLAHLGEKLFF. Here the CDR3 DNA reads TGCAGCGTTGTGCTTGCGCACTTGGGGGAAAAACTGTTTTTT.